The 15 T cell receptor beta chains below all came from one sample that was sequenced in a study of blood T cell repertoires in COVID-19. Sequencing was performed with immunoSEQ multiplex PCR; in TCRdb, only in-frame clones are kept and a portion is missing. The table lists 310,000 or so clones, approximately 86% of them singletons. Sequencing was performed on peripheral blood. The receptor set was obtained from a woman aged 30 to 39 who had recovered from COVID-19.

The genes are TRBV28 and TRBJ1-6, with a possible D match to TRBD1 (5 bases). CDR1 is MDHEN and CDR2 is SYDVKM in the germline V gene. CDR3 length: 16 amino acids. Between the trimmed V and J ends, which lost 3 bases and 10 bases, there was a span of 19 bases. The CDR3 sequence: CASSFSRTRERSPLHF. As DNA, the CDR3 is TGTGCCAGCAGTTTTTCCCGGACCAGGGAACGGTCACCCCTCCACTTT.

The CDR3 is CASSPGQMNTEAFF. CDR3 in DNA: TGTGCCAGCTCACCAGGACAGATGAACACTGAAGCTTTCTTT. The chain recombines TRBV18 with TRBJ1-1; maybe TRBD1 (6 bases). The V and J ends lost 2 bases and 0 bases respectively, with 7 bases between them. The length of the CDR3 is 14 residues. From germline, CDR1 is KGHSH and CDR2 LQKENI.

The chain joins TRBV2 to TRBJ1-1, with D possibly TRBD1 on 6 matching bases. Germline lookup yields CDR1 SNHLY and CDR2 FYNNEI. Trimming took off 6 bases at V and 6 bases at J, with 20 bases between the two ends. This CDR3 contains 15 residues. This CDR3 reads CASSLSQGTIAEAFF. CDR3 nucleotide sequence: TGTGCCAGCAGCCTCTCGCAGGGGACGATCGCTGAAGCTTTCTTT.

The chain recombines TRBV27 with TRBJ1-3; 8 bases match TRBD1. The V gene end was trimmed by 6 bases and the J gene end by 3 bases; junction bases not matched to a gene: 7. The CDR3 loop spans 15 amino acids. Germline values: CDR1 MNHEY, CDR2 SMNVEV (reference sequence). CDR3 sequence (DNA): TGTGCCAGCAGCGCCGACAGGGGTTATGGAAACACCATATATTTT. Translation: CASSADRGYGNTIYF.

Here the CDR3 reads CASGRDNEQYF. In DNA form, the CDR3 reads TGCGCCAGCGGAAGGGACAACGAGCAGTACTTC. The chain employs TRBV5-1 and TRBJ2-7; tentative D call: TRBD1 (6 bases). The CDR3 extends over 11 amino acids. Deletions cut 7 bases from V and 5 bases from J, with 10 bases between. Germline CDR1 is SGHRS and CDR2 is YFSETQ.

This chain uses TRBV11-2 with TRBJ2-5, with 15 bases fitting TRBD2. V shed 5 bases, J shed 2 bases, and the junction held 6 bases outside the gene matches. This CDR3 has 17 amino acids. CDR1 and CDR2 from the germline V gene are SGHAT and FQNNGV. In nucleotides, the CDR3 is TGTGCCAGCAGCCAAGGACTAGCGGGAGGGCTTCAAGAGACCCAGTACTTC. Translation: CASSQGLAGGLQETQYF.

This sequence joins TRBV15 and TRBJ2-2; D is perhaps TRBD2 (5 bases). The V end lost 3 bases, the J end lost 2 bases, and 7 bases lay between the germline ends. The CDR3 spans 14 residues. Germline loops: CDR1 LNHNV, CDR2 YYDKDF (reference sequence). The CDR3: CATSSRENTGELFF. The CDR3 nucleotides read TGTGCCACCAGCAGTCGGGAAAACACCGGGGAGCTGTTTTTT.

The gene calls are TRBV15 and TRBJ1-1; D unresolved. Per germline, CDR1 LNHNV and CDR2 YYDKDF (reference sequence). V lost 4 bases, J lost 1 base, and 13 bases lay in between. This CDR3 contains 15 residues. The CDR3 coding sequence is TGTGCCACCAGCATACCTAGCGCGGGGAACACTGAAGCTTTCTTT. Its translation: CATSIPSAGNTEAFF.

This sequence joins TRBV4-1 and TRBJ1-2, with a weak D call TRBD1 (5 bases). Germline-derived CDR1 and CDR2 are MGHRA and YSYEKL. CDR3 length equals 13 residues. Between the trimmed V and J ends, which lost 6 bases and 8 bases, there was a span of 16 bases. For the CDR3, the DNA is TGCGCCAGCAGTCCCGAAGGGGAATTAGGCTACACCTTC. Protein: CASSPEGELGYTF.

CDR3 amino acids: CASSRRYNEQFF. CDR3 nucleotides: TGTGCCAGCAGTAGGAGGTACAATGAGCAGTTCTTC. The chain links TRBV6-5 to TRBJ2-1, with D tentatively TRBD2 (5 bases). CDR1 is MNHEY, CDR2 SVGAGI, per germline. The CDR3 extends over 12 amino acids. V was shortened by 5 bases and J by 4 bases, with 6 bases between the two germline ends.

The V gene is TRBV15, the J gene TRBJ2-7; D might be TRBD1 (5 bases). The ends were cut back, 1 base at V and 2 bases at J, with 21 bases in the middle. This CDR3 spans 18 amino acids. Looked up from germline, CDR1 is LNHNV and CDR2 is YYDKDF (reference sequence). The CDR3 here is CATSRAGFFQDIPYEQYF. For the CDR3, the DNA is TGTGCCACCAGCAGAGCGGGCTTTTTTCAGGACATCCCCTACGAGCAGTACTTC.

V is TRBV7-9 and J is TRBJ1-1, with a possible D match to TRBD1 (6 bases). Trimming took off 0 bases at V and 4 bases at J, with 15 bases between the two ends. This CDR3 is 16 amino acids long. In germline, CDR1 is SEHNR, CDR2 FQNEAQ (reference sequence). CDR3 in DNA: TGTGCCAGCAGCTTAGCGATGCAGGGGATTGGCACTGAAGCTTTCTTT. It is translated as CASSLAMQGIGTEAFF.

CDR3 sequence reads: CATSPAIAGSREQFF. CDR3 in DNA: TGTGCCACCAGCCCGGCGATAGCGGGATCGCGTGAGCAGTTCTTC. This chain joins TRBV24-1 and TRBJ2-1, with TRBD2 matching 8 bases. Unmatched junction bases numbered 13, after V lost 7 bases and J lost 9 bases. Germline V gene data show CDR1 as KGHDR and CDR2 as SFDVKD. The CDR3 spans 15 residues.

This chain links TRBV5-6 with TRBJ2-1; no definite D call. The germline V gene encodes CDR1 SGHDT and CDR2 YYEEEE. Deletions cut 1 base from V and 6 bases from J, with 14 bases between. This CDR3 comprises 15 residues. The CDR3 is CASSLYRTAANEQFF. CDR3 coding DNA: TGTGCCAGCAGCTTGTATCGTACAGCTGCCAATGAGCAGTTCTTC. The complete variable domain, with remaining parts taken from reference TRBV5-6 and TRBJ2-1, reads DAGVTQSPTHLIKTRGQQVTLRCSPKSGHDTVSWYQQALGQGPQFIFQYYEEEERQRGNFPDRFSGHQFPNYSSELNVNALLLGDSALYLCASSLYRTAANEQFFGPGTRLTVL.

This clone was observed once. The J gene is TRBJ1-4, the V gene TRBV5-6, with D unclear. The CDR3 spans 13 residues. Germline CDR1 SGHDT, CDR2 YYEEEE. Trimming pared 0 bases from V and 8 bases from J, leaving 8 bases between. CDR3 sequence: CASSLVGEEKLFF. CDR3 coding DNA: TGTGCCAGCAGCTTGGTGGGAGAGGAAAAACTGTTTTTT.